This T cell receptor beta chain originates from a study of cytomegalovirus exposure and HLA in healthy donors. Study-level results: Association of 17,000 or so TCR beta sequences with HLA alleles was found at 0.05 false discovery rate in a later analysis. While the bulk of TCR sequences proved rare, some public TCRs turned up in many donors.

PCR employed 60 Vbeta and 13 Jbeta primers. The assay was immunoSEQ multiplex PCR, and TCRdb's table has in-frame clones only and misses some. Here the sample spans 100,000 to 150,000 clones, under 85% being singletons. Germline V gene sequence: CDR1 MNHEY, CDR2 SMNVEV (reference sequence). The CDR3 is 16 residues long. Trimming stripped 3 bases from V and 4 bases from J, with 18 bases between. On this clone: Its specificity is unknown.

The TCR originated in a boy younger than 18 in good health and CMV-seronegative. Sequenced: PBMCs. This chain connects TRBV27 to TRBJ1-2, with a possible D match to TRBD1 (5 bases). CDR3 amino acids: CASSFDPVEGSYGYTF. The DNA of the CDR3 is TGTGCCAGCAGTTTCGACCCCGTGGAGGGGAGCTATGGCTACACCTTC.